This passage covers 26 T cell receptor beta chains from one sample sequenced in a study of cytotoxic CD8 clonotypes in ibrutinib-treated CLL. Only in-frame clones appear in the TCRdb table, and some are missing; sequencing was by immunoSEQ multiplex PCR. The sample has around 150,000 clones; about 80% are singletons. This specimen was PBMCs, taken after 12 months of ibrutinib treatment. All receptors derive from a human donor with chronic lymphocytic leukemia.

This chain links TRBV18 with TRBJ2-3, with D unclear. The CDR3 runs to 16 residues. V gave up 3 bases and J gave up 0 bases, with 13 bases separating them. Germline-derived CDR1 and CDR2 are KGHSH and LQKENI. CDR3 in amino acids: CASSPEVAKSTDTQYF. CDR3 in DNA: TGTGCCAGCTCACCGGAAGTAGCAAAAAGCACAGATACGCAGTATTTT.

The chain carries TRBV7-2 and TRBJ2-3; 10 nucleotides align to TRBD2. The V segment lost 6 bases and the J segment 5 bases; nucleotides outside the gene matches: 11. The CDR3 loop spans 16 amino acids. Germline loops: CDR1 SGHTA, CDR2 FQGNSA. CDR3 coding DNA: TGTGCCAGCAGTTACTCCGGGACTAGCGTAGGAGATACGCAGTATTTT. Translation gives CASSYSGTSVGDTQYF.

On this clone: Since a much larger clone is just one base distant, this may be a read error. The same CDR3 arises from other DNA sequences in this sample as well. V usage is TRBV28 and J usage is TRBJ1-2; D remains ambiguous. Germline V gene data show CDR1 as MDHEN and CDR2 as SYDVKM. This CDR3 has 11 amino acids. Trimming took 3 bases from V and 5 from J, leaving 4 bases between them. The CDR3 nucleotides read TGTGCCAGCAGTTTCGGTTATGGCTACACCTTC. Encoded protein: CASSFGYGYTF.

This chain joins TRBV7-2 and TRBJ2-5; no clear D. With the DNA end fitting TRBJ2-7 better, the J assignment may be wrong. Germline CDR1 and CDR2: SGHTA and FQGNSA. There are 12 residues in the CDR3. CDR3 residues: CASSLDLYEQYF. The CDR3 nucleotides are TGTGCCAGCAGCTTAGACTTGTACGAGCAGTACTTC.

The rearrangement joins TRBV11-2 to TRBJ2-5; 9 bases line up with TRBD2. The CDR3 runs to 17 residues. The germline V gene encodes CDR1 SGHAT and CDR2 FQNNGV. The V segment lost 0 bases and the J segment 2 bases; nucleotides outside the gene matches: 7. The CDR3 loop is CASSLDRAAGGQETQYF. In nucleotides, the CDR3 is TGTGCCAGCAGCTTAGATCGGGCGGCGGGGGGGCAAGAGACCCAGTACTTC. Supplemented by reference TRBV11-2 and TRBJ2-5, the full variable domain reads EAGVAQSPRYKIIEKRQSVAFWCNPISGHATLYWYQQILGQGPKLLIQFQNNGVVDDSQLPKDRFSAERLKGVDSTLKIQPAKLEDSAVYLCASSLDRAAGGQETQYFGPGTRLLVL.

This clone was detected only once. This chain links TRBV4-3 with TRBJ1-2, with 7 bases matching TRBD1. This CDR3 is built from 16 residues. The junction had 12 bases not matched to a gene; V was cut back by 0 bases and J by 8 bases. Germline V CDR1 and CDR2: LGHNA, YSLEER. The CDR3: CASSQEGETDRDGYTF. In nucleotides, the CDR3 is TGCGCCAGCAGCCAAGAGGGGGAAACCGACAGGGACGGCTACACCTTC.

The chain links TRBV10-3 to TRBJ2-5, with 10 positions matching TRBD2. J lost 4 bases, V lost 2 bases, and 4 bases had no gene match. CDR3 size: 15 residues. Germline loops: CDR1 ENHRY, CDR2 SYGVKD. CDR3 protein: CAISERSGRVETQYF. DNA of the CDR3: TGTGCCATCAGTGAGAGAAGCGGGAGGGTAGAGACCCAGTACTTC.

This clone was picked up a small number of times. The genes are TRBV14 and TRBJ1-2; 10 bases line up with TRBD1. The germline CDR1 and CDR2 sequences are SGHDN and FVKESK. The length of the CDR3 is 15 residues. V shed 4 bases and J 4 bases; nucleotides not matched to a gene: 6. This CDR3 reads CASSRSGQGPYGYTF. The CDR3, as DNA: TGTGCCAGCAGCCGATCGGGACAGGGGCCCTATGGCTACACCTTC.

V usage is TRBV10-3 and J usage is TRBJ2-5, with a tentative D call TRBD2 (7 bases). The V end lost 8 bases, the J end lost 4 bases, and 20 bases lay between the germline ends. Looked up from germline, CDR1 is ENHRY and CDR2 is SYGVKD. The CDR3 has 15 amino acids. For the CDR3, the DNA is TGTGCCATCGGGGGGGGCAGGGCCAGGGGAGAGACCCAGTACTTC. Translated, it gives CAIGGGRARGETQYF.

The chain has TRBV28 and TRBJ1-3, with D maybe TRBD1 (5 bases). Germline V gene lookup returns CDR1 MDHEN and CDR2 SYDVKM. V gave up 3 bases and J gave up 1 base, with 10 bases separating them. This CDR3 has 15 amino acids. In DNA, the CDR3 is TGTGCCAGCAGTTTGACTGGGGGTTCTGGAAACACCATATATTTT. Residues: CASSLTGGSGNTIYF.

This clone appeared a few times. This chain connects TRBV28 to TRBJ1-5; maybe TRBD1 (5 bases). The CDR3 covers 20 residues. With 5 bases removed from V and 0 bases from J, the gap between germline ends came to 26 bases. Germline V CDR1 and CDR2: MDHEN, SYDVKM. This chain's CDR3 is CASSPYGGTGSPYSNQPQHF. CDR3 sequence (DNA): TGTGCCAGCAGTCCGTACGGGGGGACGGGGAGTCCTTATAGCAATCAGCCCCAGCATTTT.

The rearrangement links TRBV28 to TRBJ2-3; no clear D. Looked up from germline, CDR1 is MDHEN and CDR2 is SYDVKM. The CDR3 extends over 14 amino acids. V was shortened by 0 bases and J by 0 bases, with 4 bases between the two germline ends. The CDR3 reads CASSLWGSTDTQYF. CDR3 nucleotides: TGTGCCAGCAGTTTATGGGGTAGCACAGATACGCAGTATTTT.

Only a few counts were recorded for this clone. The CDR3 here is CSASRRGEQYF. The CDR3 DNA sequence: TGCAGTGCCAGCCGGCGGGGCGAGCAGTACTTC. The gene calls are TRBV20-1 and TRBJ2-7; the D gene is possibly TRBD2 (6 bases). V lost 6 bases to trimming and J lost 6 bases, with 12 bases between them. Germline lookup yields CDR1 DFQATT and CDR2 SNEGSKA (reference sequence). The length of the CDR3 is 11 residues.

V gene TRBV5-1 combines with J gene TRBJ2-1; 15 nucleotides line up with TRBD2. The CDR3 is made up of 16 amino acids. The germline gives CDR1 SGHRS, CDR2 YFSETQ. Trimming cost V 4 bases and J 8 bases; bases outside gene matches: 7. The CDR3 here is CASSRRTSGGAYEQFF. The CDR3 DNA follows: TGCGCCAGCAGCCGAAGGACTAGCGGGGGGGCCTATGAGCAGTTCTTC.

Comments on this clone: The junction departs from the called germline gene at one end, perhaps through a read error. The rearrangement joins TRBV2 to TRBJ2-5, with D possibly called TRBD1 or TRBD2 (5 bases each). This CDR3 is built from 14 residues. Per the germline V gene, CDR1 is SNHLY and CDR2 is FYNNEI. The CDR3 DNA reads TGTGCCAGCAGCGAAGACGGGACCCAAGAGACCCAGTACTTC. It translates to CASSEDGTQETQYF.

The chain joins TRBV19 to TRBJ2-1; possible D gene TRBD2, 6 bases. This CDR3 spans 14 amino acids. CDR1 is LNHDA, CDR2 SQIVND, per germline (reference sequence). Between the trimmed V and J ends, which lost 10 bases and 0 bases, there was a span of 13 bases. The CDR3 nucleotides are TGTGCCACTCAGGAGGGGAGCTCCTACAATGAGCAGTTCTTC. Translation gives CATQEGSSYNEQFF.

The rearrangement links TRBV7-8 to TRBJ2-1; no definite D call. The CDR3 is made up of 16 amino acids. Trimming took off 1 base at V and 3 bases at J, with 13 bases between the two ends. The V gene's germline CDR1 is SGHVS and CDR2 FQNEAQ. CDR3 loop: CASSLGWEALYNEQFF. Here the CDR3 DNA reads TGTGCCAGCAGCTTAGGATGGGAAGCCCTCTACAATGAGCAGTTCTTC.

V and J are TRBV15 and TRBJ2-7; no firm D call. The germline gives CDR1 LNHNV, CDR2 YYDKDF (reference sequence). The CDR3 consists of 13 residues. The V end lost 0 bases, the J end lost 6 bases, and 9 bases lay between the germline ends. CDR3 bases: TGTGCCACCAGCAGAGAGGGCTTCGCCGAGCAGTACTTC. It is translated as CATSREGFAEQYF.

The chain couples TRBV27 to TRBJ1-5; 9 bases map to TRBD1. CDR3 length equals 16 residues. J lost 6 bases, V lost 5 bases, and 11 bases had no gene match. Germline values: CDR1 MNHEY, CDR2 SMNVEV (reference sequence). The CDR3 reads CASSLGQGGRGQPQHF. CDR3 sequence (DNA): TGTGCCAGCAGTCTGGGACAGGGCGGTCGAGGTCAGCCCCAGCATTTT.

The chain employs TRBV28 and TRBJ2-1, with unresolved D. The V and J ends lost 4 bases and 4 bases respectively, with 5 bases between them. Germline V gene lookup returns CDR1 MDHEN and CDR2 SYDVKM. The CDR3 spans 12 residues. In DNA form, the CDR3 reads TGTGCCAGCAGTTCCCGTTACAATGAGCAGTTCTTC. Translated: CASSSRYNEQFF.

The chain joins TRBV5-1 to TRBJ2-1; no clear D gene. The germline CDR1 and CDR2 sequences are SGHRS and YFSETQ. The CDR3 runs 20 residues. The germline V and J ends were trimmed by 3 bases and 1 base, with 26 bases remaining between them. CDR3 amino acids: CASSSRVGANKLTSYNEQFF. The CDR3 DNA reads TGCGCCAGCAGCTCCCGGGTAGGAGCCAACAAACTCACTTCCTACAATGAGCAGTTCTTC.

The chain couples TRBV5-1 to TRBJ1-1, with no clear D. The CDR3 runs to 14 residues. Germline V CDR1 and CDR2: SGHRS, YFSETQ. V lost 0 bases, J lost 0 bases, and 6 bases lay in between. The CDR3 sequence: CASSLGLLNTEAFF. CDR3 DNA: TGCGCCAGCAGCTTGGGACTCTTGAACACTGAAGCTTTCTTT.

The rearrangement links TRBV4-2 to TRBJ1-3; TRBD1 matches at 7 bases. The CDR3 has 19 residues. V lost 3 bases and J lost 2; bases outside the gene matches: 16. The V gene's germline CDR1 is LGHNA and CDR2 YNFKEQ. The CDR3 nucleotides are TGTGCCAGCAGCCACCGTCTTCTCACAGTAGGGGGCACTGGAAACACCATATATTTT. Its translation: CASSHRLLTVGGTGNTIYF.

The chain has TRBV19 and TRBJ2-7, with TRBD1 identical over 8 bases. V dropped 7 bases and J dropped 2; count of bases not matched to a gene: 10. The CDR3 runs 15 residues. Germline V gives CDR1 LNHDA, CDR2 SQIVND (reference sequence). The CDR3: CASTLAATGAYEQYF. The DNA of the CDR3 is TGTGCCAGTACCCTAGCCGCGACAGGGGCCTACGAGCAGTACTTC.

CDR3 sequence: CASSLEQIYGYTF. The CDR3 nucleotides are TGCGCCAGCAGCTTGGAACAGATCTATGGCTACACCTTC. The chain employs TRBV5-1 and TRBJ1-2; D ambiguous. The CDR3 extends over 13 amino acids. Looked up from germline, CDR1 is SGHRS and CDR2 is YFSETQ. Trimming removed 0 bases from V and 4 bases from J, with 7 bases in between.

The chain links TRBV19 to TRBJ2-6, with 9 bases lining up with TRBD1. From germline, CDR1 is LNHDA and CDR2 SQIVND (reference sequence). V was pared by 6 bases and J by 0 bases, with 9 bases of the junction left unmatched. The CDR3 covers 18 residues. CDR3 sequence (DNA): TGTGCCAGTAGACCCTGGACAGGGGCGGGCTCTGGGGCCAACGTCCTGACTTTC. It encodes CASRPWTGAGSGANVLTF.